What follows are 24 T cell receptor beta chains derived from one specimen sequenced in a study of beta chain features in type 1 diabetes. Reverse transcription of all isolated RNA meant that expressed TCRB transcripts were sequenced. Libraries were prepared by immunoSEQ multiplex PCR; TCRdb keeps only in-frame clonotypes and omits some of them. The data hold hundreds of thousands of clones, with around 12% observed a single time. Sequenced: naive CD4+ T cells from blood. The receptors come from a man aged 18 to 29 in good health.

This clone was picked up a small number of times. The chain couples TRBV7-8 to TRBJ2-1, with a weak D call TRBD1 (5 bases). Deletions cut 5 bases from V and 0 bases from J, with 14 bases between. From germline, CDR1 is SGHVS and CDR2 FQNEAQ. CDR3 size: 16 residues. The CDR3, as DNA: TGTGCCAGCAGCCGCGCCGCGACAGTCTCCTACAATGAGCAGTTCTTC. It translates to CASSRAATVSYNEQFF.

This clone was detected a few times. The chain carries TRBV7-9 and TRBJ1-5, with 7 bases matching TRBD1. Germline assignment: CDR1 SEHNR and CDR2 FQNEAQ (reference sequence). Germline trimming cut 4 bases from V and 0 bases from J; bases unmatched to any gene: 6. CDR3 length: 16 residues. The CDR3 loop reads CASSSSGTDSNQPQHF. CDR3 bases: TGTGCCAGCAGCTCCTCCGGGACAGATAGCAATCAGCCCCAGCATTTT.

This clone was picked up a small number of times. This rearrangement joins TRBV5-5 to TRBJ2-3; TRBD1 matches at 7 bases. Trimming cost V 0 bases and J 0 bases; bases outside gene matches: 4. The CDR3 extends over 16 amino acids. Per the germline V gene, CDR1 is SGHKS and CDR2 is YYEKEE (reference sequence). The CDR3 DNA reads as TGTGCCAGCAGCTTGGCCGACAGGGCAAGCACAGATACGCAGTATTTT. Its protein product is CASSLADRASTDTQYF.

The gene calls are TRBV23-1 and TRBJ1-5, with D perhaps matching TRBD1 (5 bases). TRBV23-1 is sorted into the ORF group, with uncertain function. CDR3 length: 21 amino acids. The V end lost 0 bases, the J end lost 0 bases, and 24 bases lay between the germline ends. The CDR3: CASSQSIRLGRHHYSNQPQHF. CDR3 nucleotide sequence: TGCGCCAGCAGTCAATCGATACGGTTGGGGCGACACCACTATAGCAATCAGCCCCAGCATTTT.

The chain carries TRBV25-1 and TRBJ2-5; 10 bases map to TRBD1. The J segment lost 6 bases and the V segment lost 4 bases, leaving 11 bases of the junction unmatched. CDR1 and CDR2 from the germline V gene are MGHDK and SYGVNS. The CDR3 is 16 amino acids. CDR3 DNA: TGTGCCAGCAGTGCAACCGGGACAGGGGTGATGAAGACCCAGTACTTC. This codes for CASSATGTGVMKTQYF. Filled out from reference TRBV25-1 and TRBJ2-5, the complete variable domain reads EADIYQTPRYLVIGTGKKITLECSQTMGHDKMYWYQQDPGMELHLIHYSYGVNSTEKGDLSSESTVSRIRTEHFPLTLESARPSHTSQYLCASSATGTGVMKTQYFGPGTRLLVL.

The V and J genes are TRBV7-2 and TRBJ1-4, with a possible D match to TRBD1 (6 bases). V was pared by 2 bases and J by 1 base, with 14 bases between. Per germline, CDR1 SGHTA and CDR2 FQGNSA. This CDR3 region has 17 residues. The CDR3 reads CASSLSGAVGTNEKLFF. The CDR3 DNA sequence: TGTGCCAGCAGCTTATCAGGGGCGGTGGGAACTAATGAAAAACTGTTTTTT.

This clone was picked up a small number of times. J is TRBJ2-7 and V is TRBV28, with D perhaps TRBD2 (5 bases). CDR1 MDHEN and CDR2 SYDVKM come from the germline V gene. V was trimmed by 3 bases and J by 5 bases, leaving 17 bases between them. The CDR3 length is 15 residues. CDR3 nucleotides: TGTGCCAGCAGTTTCTCCTCAGGCCGGAGGAACGAGCAGTACTTC. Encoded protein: CASSFSSGRRNEQYF.

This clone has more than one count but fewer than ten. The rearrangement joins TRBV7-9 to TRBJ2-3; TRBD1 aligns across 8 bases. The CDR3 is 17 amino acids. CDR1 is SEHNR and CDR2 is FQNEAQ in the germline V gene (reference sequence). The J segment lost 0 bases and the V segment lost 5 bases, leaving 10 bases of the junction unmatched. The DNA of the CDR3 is TGTGCCAGCAGCCACAGCTCAGGACAGGGTAGCACAGATACGCAGTATTTT. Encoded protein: CASSHSSGQGSTDTQYF.

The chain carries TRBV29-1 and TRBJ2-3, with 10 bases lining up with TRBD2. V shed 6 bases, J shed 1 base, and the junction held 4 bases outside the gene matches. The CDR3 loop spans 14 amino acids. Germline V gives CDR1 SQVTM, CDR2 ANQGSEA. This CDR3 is CSVSGRVRTDTQYF. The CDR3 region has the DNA TGCAGCGTCAGCGGGAGGGTTCGCACAGATACGCAGTATTTT.

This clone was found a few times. CDR3 nucleotide sequence: TGTGCCTGGAGTTTACTCCAATTCTCTGGAAACACCATATATTTT. Translation gives CAWSLLQFSGNTIYF. This chain connects TRBV30 to TRBJ1-3; D is ambiguous. Trimming removed 2 bases at V and 0 bases at J, with 11 bases between. This CDR3 has 15 residues. Germline V lookup: CDR1 GTSNPN, CDR2 SVGIG (reference sequence).

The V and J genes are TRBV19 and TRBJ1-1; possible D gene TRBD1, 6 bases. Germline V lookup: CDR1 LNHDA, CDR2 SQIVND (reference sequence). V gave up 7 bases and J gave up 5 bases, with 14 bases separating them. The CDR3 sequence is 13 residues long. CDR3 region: CASTAGARTEAFF. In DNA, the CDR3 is TGTGCCAGTACGGCGGGGGCGCGGACTGAAGCTTTCTTT.

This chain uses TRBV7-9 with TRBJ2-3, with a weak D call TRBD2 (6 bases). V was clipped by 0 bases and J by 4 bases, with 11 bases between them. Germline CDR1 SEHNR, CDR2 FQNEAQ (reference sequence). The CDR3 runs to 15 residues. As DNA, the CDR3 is TGTGCCAGCAGCTTAGCGGGCGGGGTCCCAGATACGCAGTATTTT. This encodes CASSLAGGVPDTQYF.

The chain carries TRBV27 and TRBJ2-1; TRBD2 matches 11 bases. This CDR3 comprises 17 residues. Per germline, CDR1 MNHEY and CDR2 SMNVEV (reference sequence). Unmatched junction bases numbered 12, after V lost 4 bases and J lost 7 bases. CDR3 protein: CASSSYQLAGAVNEQFF. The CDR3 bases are TGTGCCAGCAGTTCCTACCAACTAGCGGGAGCGGTGAATGAGCAGTTCTTC.

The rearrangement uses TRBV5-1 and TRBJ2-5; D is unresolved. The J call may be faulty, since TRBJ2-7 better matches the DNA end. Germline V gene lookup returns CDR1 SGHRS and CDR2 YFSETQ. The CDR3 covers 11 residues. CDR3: CASSSDYEQYF. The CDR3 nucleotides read TGCGCCAGCAGCTCCGACTACGAGCAGTACTTC.

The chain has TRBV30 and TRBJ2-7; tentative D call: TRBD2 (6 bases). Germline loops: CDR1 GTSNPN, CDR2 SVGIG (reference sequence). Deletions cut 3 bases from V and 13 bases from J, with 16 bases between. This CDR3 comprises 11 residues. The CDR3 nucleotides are TGTGCCTGGAGCTCCGGGCGGGGCTTATACTTC. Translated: CAWSSGRGLYF. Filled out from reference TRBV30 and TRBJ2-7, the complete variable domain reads SQTIHQWPATLVQPVGSPLSLECTVEGTSNPNLYWYRQAAGRGLQLLFYSVGIGQISSEVPQNLSASRPQDRQFILSSKKLLLSDSGFYLCAWSSGRGLYFGPGTRLTVT.

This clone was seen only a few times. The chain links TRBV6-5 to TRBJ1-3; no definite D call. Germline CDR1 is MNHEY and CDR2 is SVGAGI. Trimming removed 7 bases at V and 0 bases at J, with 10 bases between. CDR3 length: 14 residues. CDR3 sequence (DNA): TGTGCCAGCACCCGAGGAGGCTCTGGAAACACCATATATTTT. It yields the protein CASTRGGSGNTIYF.

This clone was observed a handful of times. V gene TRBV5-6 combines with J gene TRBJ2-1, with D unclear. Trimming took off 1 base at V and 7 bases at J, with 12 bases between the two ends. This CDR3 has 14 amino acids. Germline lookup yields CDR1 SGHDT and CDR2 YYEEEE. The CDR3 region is CASSLISAGNEQFF. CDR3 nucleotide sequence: TGTGCCAGCAGCTTGATTTCGGCCGGGAATGAGCAGTTCTTC.

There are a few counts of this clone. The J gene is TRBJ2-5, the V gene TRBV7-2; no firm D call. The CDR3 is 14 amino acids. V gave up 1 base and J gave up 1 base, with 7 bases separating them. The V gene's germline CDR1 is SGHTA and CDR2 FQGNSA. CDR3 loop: CASSLGQAQETQYF. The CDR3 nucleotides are TGTGCCAGCAGCTTAGGCCAGGCCCAAGAGACCCAGTACTTC.

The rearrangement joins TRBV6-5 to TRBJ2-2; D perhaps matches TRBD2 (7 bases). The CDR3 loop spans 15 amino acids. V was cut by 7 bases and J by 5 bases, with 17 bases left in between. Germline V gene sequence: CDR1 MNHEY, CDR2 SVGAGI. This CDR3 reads CASTPPGGRTGELFF. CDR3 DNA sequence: TGTGCCAGCACCCCTCCCGGGGGGCGGACCGGGGAGCTGTTTTTT.

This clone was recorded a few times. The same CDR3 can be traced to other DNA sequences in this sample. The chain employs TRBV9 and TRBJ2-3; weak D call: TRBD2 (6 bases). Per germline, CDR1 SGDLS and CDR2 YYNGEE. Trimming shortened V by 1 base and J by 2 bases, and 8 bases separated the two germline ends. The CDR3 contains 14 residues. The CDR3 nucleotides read TGTGCCAGCAGCGTACGGGACTCCACAGATACGCAGTATTTT. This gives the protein CASSVRDSTDTQYF.

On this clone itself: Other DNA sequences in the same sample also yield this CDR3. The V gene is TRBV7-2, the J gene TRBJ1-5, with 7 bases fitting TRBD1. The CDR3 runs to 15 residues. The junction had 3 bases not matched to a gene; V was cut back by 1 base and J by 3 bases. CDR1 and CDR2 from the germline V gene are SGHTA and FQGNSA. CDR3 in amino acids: CASSLVTGSNQPQHF. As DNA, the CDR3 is TGTGCCAGCAGCTTAGTGACAGGGTCCAATCAGCCCCAGCATTTT.

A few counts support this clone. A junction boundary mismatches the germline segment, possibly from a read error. As DNA, the CDR3 is TGTGCTAGCAGCCAAGGACAGGGGAGCACAGATACGCAGTATTTT. This translates into CASSQGQGSTDTQYF. The chain employs TRBV7-7 and TRBJ2-3; TRBD1 matches at 9 bases. Germline CDR1 and CDR2: SSHAT and FNYEAQ (reference sequence). CDR3 length: 15 amino acids.

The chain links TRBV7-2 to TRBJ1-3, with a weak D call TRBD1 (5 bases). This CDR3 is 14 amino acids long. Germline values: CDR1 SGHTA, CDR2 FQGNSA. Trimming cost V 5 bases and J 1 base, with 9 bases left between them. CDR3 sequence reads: CASSDRVSGNTIYF. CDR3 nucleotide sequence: TGTGCCAGCAGCGACAGAGTTTCTGGAAACACCATATATTTT.

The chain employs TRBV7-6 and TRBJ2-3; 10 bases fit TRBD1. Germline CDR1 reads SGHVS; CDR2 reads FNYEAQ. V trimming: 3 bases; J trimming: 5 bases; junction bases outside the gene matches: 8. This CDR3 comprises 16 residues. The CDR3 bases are TGTGCCAGCAGCTTGGCGGAGACAGGGGGCGGAGATACGCAGTATTTT. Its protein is CASSLAETGGGDTQYF.